The entry that follows covers one T cell receptor beta chain sequence. Antigen: not known. A much larger clone lies a single base off, so this may be a read error. Semi-nested PCR with Nested Universal Primer A followed constant-region reverse priming of full-length variable regions. TCRdb re-analysed the 5' RACE reads in MiXCR, keeping a single row per CDR3 protein. Among 9,000 to 10,000 distinct CDR3 sequences, about 14% were seen once, and the ten largest hold roughly 3.3%. The CDR3 is 16 residues long. Germline CDR1 is SGHRS and CDR2 is YFSETQ. V was pared by 3 bases and J by 1 base, with 17 bases between. Study-wide findings and caveats: The TCR gene usage of tumor memory CD4+ T cells clustered together with blood and lymph node memory CD4+ cells and with lymph node naive CD4+ cells. Tumor Tregs overlapped most with tumor, then blood, naive CD4+ cells. Larger-cohort validation covered only one TCR beta V-J rearrangement.

The sorted Tregs were CD4+CD25+CD127-/low cells. The sample consisted of Tregs sorted from blood. The TCR comes from a female donor with breast cancer. The chain has TRBV5-1 and TRBJ2-7, with D perhaps given as TRBD1 or TRBD2 (6 bases each). The CDR3 protein is CASSWGPASDSYEQYF. The CDR3 bases are TGCGCCAGCAGCTGGGGGCCGGCTAGCGATTCCTACGAGCAGTACTTC.